The rows below give T cell receptor beta chains drawn from one sample of a study of blood T cell repertoires in COVID-19. Profiling relied on immunoSEQ multiplex PCR, and the TCRdb table lists in-frame clones only, not all of them. There are approximately 210,000 clones in the sample; roughly four fifths occur only once, and 12% lies in the top ten. Source material: peripheral blood. These TCRs come from a woman aged 40 to 50 with acute or convalescent COVID-19. CDR3s include the opening cysteine and the closing phenylalanine or tryptophan. A D gene is named only where the DNA matches it firmly. Clone size appears in some rows only: once, few, many, or a class for an expanded clone.

V gene: TRBV7-2
J gene: TRBJ2-1
D gene: NA
clone size: once
CDR3 protein: CASSSGSGYYNEQFF
CDR3 DNA: TGTGCCAGCAGCTCTGGCTCGGGTTACTACAATGAGCAGTTCTTC

V gene: TRBV15
J gene: TRBJ2-7
D gene: NA
clone size: few
CDR3 protein: CATSRDRGVSYEQYF
CDR3 DNA: TGTGCCACCAGCAGAGATCGGGGTGTCTCCTACGAGCAGTACTTC

V gene: TRBV6-5
J gene: TRBJ2-1
D gene: TRBD2
clone size: NA
CDR3 protein: CASGGRREGNEQFF
CDR3 DNA: TGTGCCAGCGGGGGCAGGCGGGAGGGCAATGAGCAGTTCTTC

V gene: TRBV10-3
J gene: TRBJ2-3
D gene: TRBD2
clone size: once
CDR3 protein: CAISESNTGTSESDTQYF
CDR3 DNA: TGTGCCATCAGTGAGTCTAACACCGGGACTAGCGAATCAGATACGCAGTATTTT

V gene: TRBV27
J gene: TRBJ2-1
D gene: TRBD2
clone size: NA
CDR3 protein: CASSWGGRASNEQFF
CDR3 DNA: TGTGCCAGCAGTTGGGGCGGGAGGGCCTCCAATGAGCAGTTCTTC

V gene: TRBV7-8
J gene: TRBJ2-7
D gene: NA
clone size: NA
CDR3 protein: CATTSGRVLYEQYF
CDR3 DNA: TGTGCCACCACGTCGGGCAGGGTCCTCTACGAGCAGTACTTC

V gene: TRBV7-2
J gene: TRBJ1-3
D gene: TRBD1
clone size: NA
CDR3 protein: CASSLGSGQGLNTIYF
CDR3 DNA: TGTGCCAGCAGCTTAGGGTCGGGACAGGGACTAAACACCATATATTTT

V gene: TRBV4-3
J gene: TRBJ2-1
D gene: TRBD2
clone size: NA
CDR3 protein: CASSPYPTSGGYNEQFF
CDR3 DNA: TGCGCCAGCAGCCCATATCCGACTAGCGGGGGGTACAATGAGCAGTTCTTC

V gene: TRBV6-2/TRBV6-3
J gene: TRBJ1-6
D gene: NA
clone size: once
CDR3 protein: CASSLDSSRSPLHF
CDR3 DNA: TGTGCCAGCAGTCTCGACAGTAGCAGGTCACCCCTCCACTTT

V gene: TRBV5-6
J gene: TRBJ1-1
D gene: NA
clone size: NA
CDR3 protein: CASTPFSVTHGAEAFF
CDR3 DNA: TGTGCCAGCACCCCGTTTAGCGTCACCCATGGCGCTGAAGCTTTCTTT

V gene: TRBV2
J gene: TRBJ1-2
D gene: TRBD1
clone size: NA
CDR3 protein: CASRGQPWEGYTF
CDR3 DNA: TGTGCCAGCAGGGGACAGCCTTGGGAGGGCTACACCTTC

V gene: TRBV11-2
J gene: TRBJ2-7
D gene: TRBD2
clone size: NA
CDR3 protein: CASSATSGIVHEQYF
CDR3 DNA: TGTGCCAGCAGCGCCACGAGCGGGATTGTCCACGAGCAGTACTTC

V gene: TRBV14
J gene: TRBJ1-2
D gene: NA
clone size: NA
CDR3 protein: CASSQALGGAPGYTF
CDR3 DNA: TGTGCCAGCAGCCAAGCCTTGGGGGGGGCGCCCGGCTACACCTTC

V gene: TRBV7-8
J gene: TRBJ2-6
D gene: NA
clone size: NA
CDR3 protein: CASSNTGLSGANVLTF
CDR3 DNA: TGTGCCAGCAGCAATACAGGGTTGTCTGGGGCCAACGTCCTGACTTTC

V gene: TRBV19
J gene: TRBJ2-5
D gene: TRBD2
clone size: NA
CDR3 protein: CASSIGAAGVETQYF
CDR3 DNA: TGTGCCAGTAGTATAGGAGCAGCGGGAGTAGAGACCCAGTACTTC

V gene: TRBV7-2
J gene: TRBJ2-3
D gene: NA
clone size: NA
CDR3 protein: CASSLSKPQYF
CDR3 DNA: TGTGCCAGCAGCTTATCGAAGCCGCAGTATTTT

V gene: TRBV2
J gene: TRBJ1-5
D gene: NA
clone size: NA
CDR3 protein: CASVREQTNQPQHF
CDR3 DNA: TGTGCCAGCGTTAGAGAACAGACCAATCAGCCCCAGCATTTT

V gene: TRBV5-1
J gene: TRBJ2-7
D gene: TRBD2
clone size: NA
CDR3 protein: CASSSRGGEQYF
CDR3 DNA: TGCGCCAGCAGCTCGCGGGGGGGCGAGCAGTACTTC

V gene: TRBV24-1
J gene: TRBJ2-1
D gene: NA
clone size: NA
CDR3 protein: CATSDYLYNEQFF
CDR3 DNA: TGTGCCACCAGTGATTATTTATACAATGAGCAGTTCTTC

V gene: TRBV10-2
J gene: TRBJ2-3
D gene: NA
clone size: NA
CDR3 protein: CATVAAGWEQYF
CDR3 DNA: TGCGCCACCGTAGCGGCAGGCTGGGAGCAGTATTTT

V gene: TRBV6-6
J gene: TRBJ2-6
D gene: NA
clone size: NA
CDR3 protein: CASSYLSGANVLTF
CDR3 DNA: TGTGCCAGCAGTTACCTCTCTGGGGCCAACGTCCTGACTTTC

V gene: TRBV7-3
J gene: TRBJ2-1
D gene: TRBD2
clone size: NA
CDR3 protein: CASSLGLAGGNEQFF
CDR3 DNA: TGTGCCAGCAGCCTGGGACTAGCGGGGGGGAATGAGCAGTTCTTC

V gene: TRBV2
J gene: TRBJ2-7
D gene: NA
clone size: NA
CDR3 protein: CASSESVDYEQYF
CDR3 DNA: TGTGCCAGCAGTGAATCGGTAGACTACGAGCAGTACTTC